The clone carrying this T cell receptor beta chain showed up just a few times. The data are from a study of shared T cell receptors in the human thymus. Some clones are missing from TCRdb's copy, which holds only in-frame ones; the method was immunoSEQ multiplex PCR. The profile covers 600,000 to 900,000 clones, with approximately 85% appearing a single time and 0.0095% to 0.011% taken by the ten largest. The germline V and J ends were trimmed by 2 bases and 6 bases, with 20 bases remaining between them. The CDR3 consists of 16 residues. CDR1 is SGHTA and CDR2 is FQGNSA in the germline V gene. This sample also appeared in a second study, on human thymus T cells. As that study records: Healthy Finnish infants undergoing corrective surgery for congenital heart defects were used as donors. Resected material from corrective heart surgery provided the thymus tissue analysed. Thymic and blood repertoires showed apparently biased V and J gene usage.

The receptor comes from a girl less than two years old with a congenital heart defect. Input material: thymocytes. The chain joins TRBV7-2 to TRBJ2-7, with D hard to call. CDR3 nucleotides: TGTGCCAGCAGCTTAAGGTTATATCAAGACACCTTCGAGCAGTACTTC. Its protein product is CASSLRLYQDTFEQYF.